This TCR beta chain was captured in a study of OX40 agonist ivuxolimab in advanced cancers. The overall study: Cancers in dose escalation were hepatocellular, melanoma, renal cell and head and neck. Cohort: about 80% men, mean age 60, aged roughly 23 to 90. Study-level points and caveats: At doses 0.1 to 3.0 mg/kg, CD4+ and CD8+ clones expanded.

As to this clone: Its antigen is not identified.

Produced via immunoSEQ multiplex PCR; TCRdb's table is partial and in-frame only. The table lists some 80,000 clones, roughly 90% of them singletons. Germline lookup yields CDR1 SNHLY and CDR2 FYNNEI. J was trimmed by 6 bases and V by 6 bases; bases with no gene match: 7. The CDR3 length is 14 residues. It was autoimmune disease history or systemic immunosuppression that excluded patients. The rearrangement joins TRBV2 to TRBJ1-5; 8 bases are a match to TRBD1. Here the sequenced sample was CD4+ or CD8+ T cells sorted from blood, taken in a trial of the OX40 agonist ivuxolimab. The TCR sequence derives from an adult with an advanced solid tumor such as melanoma, head and neck, liver or kidney cancer. The CDR3 here is CASSGDRGGQPQHF. In DNA form, the CDR3 reads TGTGCCAGCAGCGGAGACAGGGGTGGTCAGCCCCAGCATTTT.